This is a list of T cell receptor beta chains from one sample in a study of T cell responses to AZD1222 COVID-19 vaccine. The repertoire was sequenced with immunoSEQ multiplex PCR; TCRdb's copy has only in-frame clones and lacks some. In the table there are 130,000 to 150,000 clones, 90% of which are singletons. The input for sequencing was peripheral blood, taken on day 0 of AZD1222 vaccination. These receptor sequences come from an adult in good health. CDR3s include the opening cysteine and the closing phenylalanine or tryptophan. A D gene is named only where the DNA matches it firmly. Not every row has a clone size; where given, it reads once, few, many or a size class.

.	.	TRBV12-3/TRBV12-4	TRBJ1-2	CASRRDSLYGYTF	TGTGCCAGCAGGCGAGACAGCCTCTATGGCTACACCTTC
.	.	TRBV6-5	TRBJ1-3	CASATGTSSGNTIYF	TGTGCCAGCGCGACCGGGACAAGCTCTGGAAACACCATATATTTT
TRBD1	.	TRBV7-9	TRBJ2-5	CASRRDSQETQYF	TGTGCCAGCAGAAGGGACAGCCAAGAGACCCAGTACTTC
.	.	TRBV9	TRBJ2-2	CASSVDRTGELFF	TGTGCCAGCAGCGTAGACAGGACCGGGGAGCTGTTTTTT
TRBD1	.	TRBV6-2/TRBV6-3	TRBJ1-2	CASSYDGQGNLEGYTF	TGTGCCAGCAGTTACGATGGACAGGGGAATTTGGAGGGCTACACCTTC
TRBD2	.	TRBV12-3/TRBV12-4	TRBJ2-5	CASSLSGVETQYF	TGTGCCAGCAGTTTAAGCGGGGTCGAGACCCAGTACTTC
.	.	TRBV11-3	TRBJ2-3	CASSSGTTSTDTQYF	TGTGCCAGCAGCTCCGGGACAACTAGCACAGATACGCAGTATTTT
.	.	TRBV9	TRBJ2-7	CASSGRGQLSYEQYF	TGTGCCAGCAGCGGAAGGGGACAACTTTCCTACGAGCAGTACTTC
TRBD1	.	TRBV7-9	TRBJ2-1	CASSSGTGGLYEQFF	TGTGCCAGCAGCTCCGGGACAGGGGGACTCTATGAGCAGTTCTTC
TRBD2	.	TRBV4-3	TRBJ2-3	CASSQVVLASTDTQYF	TGCGCCAGCAGCCAAGTGGTACTAGCGTCCACAGATACGCAGTATTTT
.	.	TRBV6-5	TRBJ1-1	CASTGNVNTEAFF	TGTGCCAGCACCGGGAATGTGAACACTGAAGCTTTCTTT
.	.	TRBV6-2/TRBV6-3	TRBJ2-7	CASSYPRVGSDPLEQYF	TGTGCCAGCAGTTACCCTCGGGTCGGCAGCGACCCCCTCGAGCAGTACTTC
.	.	TRBV29-1	TRBJ1-1	CSVGSRTENTEAFF	TGCAGCGTAGGGTCTCGGACGGAGAACACTGAAGCTTTCTTT
.	.	TRBV30	TRBJ1-1	CAWSRQRNTEAFF	TGTGCCTGGAGTCGACAGAGGAACACTGAAGCTTTCTTT
.	.	TRBV18	TRBJ1-2	CASSPRAGVDGYTF	TGTGCCAGCTCACCTCGTGCCGGGGTGGATGGCTACACCTTC
.	.	TRBV7-6	TRBJ2-7	CASSLSQVGEQYF	TGTGCCAGCAGCTTGAGTCAGGTGGGCGAGCAGTACTTC
TRBD1	.	TRBV4-2	TRBJ1-2	CASSRDRGAGTF	TGTGCCAGCAGCCGGGACAGGGGGGCAGGGACCTTC
TRBD1	.	TRBV30	TRBJ2-2	CAWSVWPPGQGPTGELFF	TGTGCCTGGAGTGTATGGCCCCCGGGACAGGGCCCAACCGGGGAGCTGTTTTTT
.	.	TRBV5-1	TRBJ2-7	CASSLVAGGPYEQYF	TGCGCCAGCAGCTTGGTGGCAGGTGGGCCCTACGAGCAGTACTTC
.	.	TRBV19	TRBJ1-2	CASSISPGYGYTF	TGTGCCAGTAGTATTTCCCCGGGATATGGCTACACCTTC
.	.	TRBV7-8	TRBJ1-4	CASSLTPPGSANEKLFF	TGTGCCAGCAGCCTAACCCCGCCGGGGTCGGCTAATGAAAAACTGTTTTTT
TRBD1	.	TRBV27	TRBJ1-6	CASSFSVRGLGSPLHF	TGTGCCAGCAGTTTCAGTGTCAGGGGGTTGGGATCACCCCTCCACTTT
.	.	TRBV25-1	TRBJ2-2	CASSEFISNTGELFF	TGTGCCAGCAGTGAATTCATCTCGAACACCGGGGAGCTGTTTTTT
TRBD1	.	TRBV19	TRBJ1-1	CASSLTGPSAFF	TGTGCCAGTAGTCTGACAGGGCCATCGGCTTTCTTT
TRBD1	once	TRBV4-3	TRBJ2-2	CASSQADRDTGELFF	TGCGCCAGCAGCCAAGCCGACAGGGACACCGGGGAGCTGTTTTTT
TRBD1	.	TRBV9	TRBJ1-1	CASSLTGGGTEAFF	TGTGCCAGCAGCTTGACAGGGGGGGGCACTGAAGCTTTCTTT
.	.	TRBV6-6	TRBJ2-5	CASSSSGQETQYF	TGTGCCAGCAGCTCCAGCGGGCAAGAGACCCAGTACTTC
.	once	TRBV19	TRBJ1-6	CASSPRPDGSSPLHF	TGTGCCAGTAGTCCACGACCCGACGGTAGTTCACCCCTCCACTTT
TRBD2	.	TRBV7-3	TRBJ2-1	CASSWGEREYNEQFF	TGTGCCAGCAGCTGGGGGGAGCGGGAGTACAATGAGCAGTTCTTC
.	.	TRBV10-3	TRBJ2-7	CAIRGDRYEQYF	TGTGCCATCAGAGGGGACCGCTACGAGCAGTACTTC
.	.	TRBV7-2	TRBJ1-5	CASSYSNQPQHF	TGTGCCAGCAGCTACAGTAATCAGCCCCAGCATTTT
.	.	TRBV9	TRBJ2-7	CASSVVSGVEQYF	TGTGCCAGCAGCGTAGTTTCGGGAGTCGAGCAGTACTTC
.	.	TRBV5-4	TRBJ1-2	CASSHPVGLHANYGYTF	TGTGCCAGCAGCCACCCCGTGGGACTACACGCGAACTATGGCTACACCTTC
.	.	TRBV7-9	TRBJ1-4	CASSSEGWDGEKLFF	TGTGCCAGCAGCTCAGAAGGGTGGGACGGGGAAAAACTGTTTTTT
.	.	TRBV27	TRBJ1-3	CASSFQGTGNTIYF	TGTGCCAGCAGTTTTCAGGGTACTGGAAACACCATATATTTT
.	.	TRBV12-5	TRBJ1-2	CASGLAETRGYTF	TGTGCTAGTGGTTTGGCCGAGACCAGGGGCTACACCTTC
.	.	TRBV18	TRBJ2-7	CASSSGADEQYF	TGTGCCAGCTCATCTGGGGCGGACGAGCAGTACTTC
.	.	TRBV7-2	TRBJ2-5	CASSPDRDIQGKTQYF	TGTGCCAGCAGCCCAGATAGGGACATTCAAGGTAAGACCCAGTACTTC
.	.	TRBV7-2	TRBJ1-2	CASSLRGGNYGYTF	TGTGCCAGCAGTCTAAGGGGGGGAAACTATGGCTACACCTTC
.	.	TRBV24-1	TRBJ2-7	CATSEGPTNSYEQYF	TGTGCCACCAGTGAAGGTCCCACAAACTCCTACGAGCAGTACTTC
.	.	TRBV6-1	TRBJ2-3	CASSGSPTDSTDTQYF	TGTGCCAGCAGTGGGTCCCCCACGGACAGCACAGATACGCAGTATTTT
TRBD1	.	TRBV7-3	TRBJ2-1	CASSYLRGTGEYEQFF	TGTGCCAGCAGCTACCTCCGGGGCACAGGGGAGTATGAGCAGTTCTTC
TRBD1	.	TRBV19	TRBJ2-3	CASSSIPGQVTDTQYF	TGTGCCAGTAGTTCTATCCCGGGACAGGTTACAGATACGCAGTATTTT
.	.	TRBV28	TRBJ1-4	CASRSSGTDNEKLFF	TGTGCCAGCAGATCATCCGGGACGGACAATGAAAAACTGTTTTTT
.	once	TRBV6-5	TRBJ2-7	CASSRSGFSYEQYF	TGTGCCAGCAGTCGCTCGGGGTTCTCCTACGAGCAGTACTTC
.	.	TRBV6-1	TRBJ2-3	CASGDPPVATRQYF	TGTGCCAGCGGTGACCCTCCGGTGGCCACTCGGCAGTATTTT
TRBD1	.	TRBV18	TRBJ2-7	CASSIQGARDEQYF	TGTGCCAGCTCGATACAGGGGGCGCGTGACGAGCAGTACTTC
.	once	TRBV6-2/TRBV6-3	TRBJ1-6	CASSLGQSISPLHF	TGTGCCAGCAGCCTCGGACAGAGCATTTCACCCCTCCACTTT
.	.	TRBV5-1	TRBJ2-7	CASRDGIEQYF	TGCGCCAGCAGGGACGGAATAGAGCAGTACTTC
TRBD1	.	TRBV15	TRBJ1-5	CATSRDGTDNQPQHF	TGTGCCACCAGCAGAGATGGGACAGACAATCAGCCCCAGCATTTT
TRBD1	.	TRBV7-2	TRBJ1-1	CASSLDRRNTEAFF	TGTGCCAGCAGCTTGGACAGGAGGAACACTGAAGCTTTCTTT
TRBD2	.	TRBV10-3	TRBJ2-1	CAISDRGLAGKSSYNEQFF	TGTGCCATCAGTGACCGGGGACTAGCGGGAAAGAGCTCCTACAATGAGCAGTTCTTC
.	.	TRBV5-1	TRBJ1-4	CASASGGEKLFF	TGCGCCAGCGCGTCGGGTGGTGAAAAACTGTTTTTT
.	.	TRBV30	TRBJ1-2	CACLPVSGRGNYGYTF	TGTGCCTGTCTACCCGTGTCTGGGAGGGGAAACTATGGCTACACCTTC
.	.	TRBV11-3	TRBJ1-3	CASSYEGQGSGNTIYF	TGTGCCAGCAGCTATGAGGGGCAGGGCTCTGGAAACACCATATATTTT
TRBD2	.	TRBV9	TRBJ2-1	CASSRSGREYNEQFF	TGTGCCAGCAGCCGTAGCGGGAGGGAATACAATGAGCAGTTCTTC
.	.	TRBV21-1	TRBJ2-7	CASSIPYEQYF	TGTGCCAGCAGCATCCCCTACGAGCAGTACTTC
.	.	TRBV14	TRBJ1-6	CASSQDAGRGSPLHF	TGTGCCAGCAGCCAAGATGCGGGGAGGGGGTCACCCCTCCACTTT
TRBD1	.	TRBV11-2	TRBJ2-5	CASSLRRGPQETQYF	TGTGCCAGCAGCTTGCGCAGGGGGCCACAAGAGACCCAGTACTTC